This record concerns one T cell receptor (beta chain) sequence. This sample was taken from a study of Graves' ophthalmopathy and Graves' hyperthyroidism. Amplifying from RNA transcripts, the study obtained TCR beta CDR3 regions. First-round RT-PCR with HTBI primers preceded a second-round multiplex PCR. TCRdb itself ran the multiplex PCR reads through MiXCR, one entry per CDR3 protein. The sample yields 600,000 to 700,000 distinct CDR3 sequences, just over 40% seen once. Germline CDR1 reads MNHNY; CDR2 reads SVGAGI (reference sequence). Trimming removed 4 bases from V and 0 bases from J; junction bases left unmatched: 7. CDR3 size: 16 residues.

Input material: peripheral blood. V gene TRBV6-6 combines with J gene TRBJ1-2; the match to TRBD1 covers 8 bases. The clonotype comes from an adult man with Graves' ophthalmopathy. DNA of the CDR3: TGTGCCAGCAGTTTGGGGGACAGGTTCACTAACTATGGCTACACCTTC. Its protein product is CASSLGDRFTNYGYTF.